The 17 T cell receptor beta chains below all came from one sample that was sequenced in a study of OX40 agonist ivuxolimab in advanced cancers. This table comes from immunoSEQ multiplex PCR, and its TCRdb copy is limited to in-frame clones, with some not included. The sample contains about 79,000 clones, 70% to 90% of which appear only once. This specimen was CD4+ or CD8+ T cells sorted from blood, taken in a trial of the OX40 agonist ivuxolimab. These receptor sequences come from an adult with an advanced solid tumor such as melanoma, head and neck, liver or kidney cancer.

Only a few counts were recorded for this clone. CDR3 in DNA: TGTGCCAGCAGCGTAGTAGGCGGTGAAGCTTTCTTT. Protein sequence: CASSVVGGEAFF. J is TRBJ1-1 and V is TRBV9; no firm D call. Germline loops: CDR1 SGDLS, CDR2 YYNGEE. V lost 0 bases and J lost 7, with 7 bases in between. CDR3 length: 12 amino acids.

This chain joins TRBV10-1 and TRBJ2-1, with 9 bases aligning to TRBD2. Germline V gives CDR1 WNHNN, CDR2 SYGVQD (reference sequence). J was trimmed by 5 bases and V by 2 bases; bases with no gene match: 4. This CDR3 is 15 amino acids long. CDR3 sequence (DNA): TGCGCCAGCAGTGAGGGTAGCGGGGGAAACAATGAGCAGTTCTTC. This translates into CASSEGSGGNNEQFF.

The sample holds a few counts of this clone. The chain links TRBV6-5 to TRBJ2-1; 7 nucleotides match TRBD2. V was pared by 7 bases and J by 0 bases, with 0 bases of the junction left unmatched. Germline CDR1 reads MNHEY; CDR2 reads SVGAGI. The CDR3 totals 13 residues. The CDR3 loop is CASTGGSYNEQFF. CDR3 sequence (DNA): TGTGCCAGCACGGGGGGCTCCTACAATGAGCAGTTCTTC.

The J gene is TRBJ2-1, the V gene TRBV27; 10 bases are shared with TRBD2. This CDR3 region has 15 residues. V shed 7 bases, J shed 5 bases, and the junction held 8 bases outside the gene matches. The germline gives CDR1 MNHEY, CDR2 SMNVEV (reference sequence). The CDR3 loop is CASTTKRGGNNEQFF. In DNA form, the CDR3 reads TGTGCCAGCACTACAAAGCGGGGGGGGAACAATGAGCAGTTCTTC.

The rearrangement links TRBV18 to TRBJ1-1, with D possibly TRBD1 on 6 matching bases. Trimming stripped 3 bases from V and 3 bases from J, with 11 bases between. Per germline, CDR1 KGHSH and CDR2 LQKENI. There are 14 residues in the CDR3. The CDR3 sequence is CASSPSGADTEAFF. The CDR3 nucleotides are TGTGCCAGCTCACCTTCGGGGGCAGACACTGAAGCTTTCTTT.

J is TRBJ1-4 and V is TRBV7-2; a possible D gene is TRBD1 (5 bases). Germline values: CDR1 SGHTA, CDR2 FQGNSA. The V gene lost 0 bases and the J gene lost 3 bases, with 8 bases spanning the gap. The CDR3 length is 15 residues. The CDR3 spells CASSLAGTANEKLFF. CDR3 DNA sequence: TGTGCCAGCAGCTTAGCCGGGACGGCTAATGAAAAACTGTTTTTT.

V is TRBV4-1 and J is TRBJ1-5, with D possibly TRBD1 on 5 matching bases. Germline V gives CDR1 MGHRA, CDR2 YSYEKL. Trimming stripped 2 bases from V and 2 bases from J, with 13 bases between. This CDR3 region has 16 residues. The CDR3 DNA is TGCGCCAGCAGCCAATTAGGGGCGAGGGGCAATCAGCCCCAGCATTTT. Its protein is CASSQLGARGNQPQHF.

The rearrangement uses TRBV7-2 and TRBJ2-7; weak D call: TRBD1 (5 bases). V lost 3 bases, J lost 0 bases, and 12 bases lay in between. Germline V gene data show CDR1 as SGHTA and CDR2 as FQGNSA. The CDR3 has 15 residues. The CDR3 here is CASSFSGKSSYEQYF. In DNA, the CDR3 is TGTGCCAGCAGCTTTTCAGGGAAAAGCTCCTACGAGCAGTACTTC. Supplemented by reference TRBV7-2 and TRBJ2-7, the full variable domain reads GAGVSQSPSNKVTEKGKDVELRCDPISGHTALYWYRQSLGQGLEFLIYFQGNSAPDKSGLPSDRFSAERTGGSVSTLTIQRTQQEDSAVYLCASSFSGKSSYEQYFGPGTRLTVT.

The chain is built from TRBV5-1 and TRBJ2-3; D gene unclear. Germline V gene lookup returns CDR1 SGHRS and CDR2 YFSETQ. The V end lost 0 bases, the J end lost 6 bases, and 11 bases lay between the germline ends. This CDR3 contains 14 residues. The CDR3, as DNA: TGCGCCAGCAGCTTGGGGGCTATACGGGATACGCAGTATTTT. It yields the protein CASSLGAIRDTQYF.

The chain links TRBV5-1 to TRBJ2-1; 14 nucleotides line up with TRBD2. The germline V gene has CDR1 SGHRS and CDR2 YFSETQ. CDR3 length equals 15 residues. After removal of 5 bases from V and 3 bases from J, the junction contained 1 base not matched to a gene. Written as DNA, the CDR3 is TGCGCCAGCAGGACTAGCGGGGGGGTCTACAATGAGCAGTTCTTC. Translation gives CASRTSGGVYNEQFF. Looking up the rest from reference TRBV5-1 and TRBJ2-1 gives the full variable domain: KAGVTQTPRYLIKTRGQQVTLSCSPISGHRSVSWYQQTPGQGLQFLFEYFSETQRNKGNFPGRFSGRQFSNSRSEMNVSTLELGDSALYLCASRTSGGVYNEQFFGPGTRLTVL.

The chain has TRBV6-5 and TRBJ1-4; D gene unclear. Trimming removed 5 bases from V and 10 bases from J, with 8 bases in between. The V gene's germline CDR1 is MNHEY and CDR2 SVGAGI. This CDR3 has 11 amino acids. The CDR3 coding sequence is TGTGCCAGCAGTCACGGAGGAAAACTGTTTTTT. It translates to CASSHGGKLFF.

The gene calls are TRBV5-4 and TRBJ2-1; D may match TRBD1 or TRBD2 (5 bases each). Germline lookup yields CDR1 SGHNT and CDR2 YYREEE (reference sequence). Trimming stripped 4 bases from V and 3 bases from J, with 14 bases between. The CDR3 has 15 residues. The DNA of the CDR3 is TGTGCCAGCAGCGCCGGGACGTCGAGCTACAATGAGCAGTTCTTC. As protein: CASSAGTSSYNEQFF.

The gene calls are TRBV12-5 and TRBJ2-7; TRBD2 is a possible D gene (5 bases). Trimming shortened V by 5 bases and J by 3 bases, and 8 bases separated the two germline ends. Germline values: CDR1 LGHNT, CDR2 FRNRAP. The CDR3 runs 12 residues. The CDR3 region has the DNA TGTGCTAGTGGTAAGCGGAGCTACGAGCAGTACTTC. Translation: CASGKRSYEQYF.

V usage is TRBV9 and J usage is TRBJ2-1; 9 positions match TRBD2. Germline CDR1 is SGDLS and CDR2 is YYNGEE. The CDR3 totals 17 residues. Unmatched junction bases numbered 12, after V lost 2 bases and J lost 6 bases. The CDR3 DNA reads as TGTGCCAGCAGCGTGGTTGGACGCGGCGGGGGGGCCAATGAGCAGTTCTTC. It yields the protein CASSVVGRGGGANEQFF.

The chain carries TRBV5-4 and TRBJ1-5; TRBD1 matches 7 bases. CDR3 length: 13 residues. Per the germline V gene, CDR1 is SGHNT and CDR2 is YYREEE (reference sequence). After removal of 0 bases from V and 7 bases from J, the junction contained 1 base not matched to a gene. CDR3 loop: CASSLDRGQPQHF. CDR3 sequence (DNA): TGTGCCAGCAGCTTGGACAGGGGCCAGCCCCAGCATTTT.

A few counts support this clone. The chain carries TRBV28 and TRBJ1-2; a possible D gene is TRBD1 (5 bases). The CDR3 sequence is 11 residues long. CDR1 and CDR2 from the germline V gene are MDHEN and SYDVKM. V lost 3 bases to trimming and J lost 8 bases, with 7 bases between them. The CDR3 nucleotides are TGTGCCAGCAGTTTGCGGGGGGGCTACACCTTC. Its translation: CASSLRGGYTF.

The chain couples TRBV10-2 to TRBJ1-1; maybe TRBD1 (5 bases). This CDR3 region has 13 residues. From germline, CDR1 is WSHSY and CDR2 SAAADI. V was pared by 6 bases and J by 2 bases, with 10 bases between. This CDR3 reads CASSSQGNTEAFF. DNA for the CDR3: TGCGCCAGCAGCTCCCAGGGAAACACTGAAGCTTTCTTT.